The 29 T cell receptor beta chains presented below share a single source sample, sequenced in a study of T-cell memory formation after mild COVID-19. TCRdb called the 5' RACE reads again in MiXCR, with one record for every CDR3 protein. The repertoire holds 160,000 or so distinct CDR3 sequences, with 25% to 40% as singletons. Material: PBMCs or a T cell subset sorted from them (not recorded which). All receptors derive from an adult woman who had mild COVID-19 (a few samples of this study predate the infection). Cell type and time point are not known.

Here the CDR3 reads CASSLLAGLGETQYF. Written as DNA, the CDR3 is TGTGCCAGCAGTTTGTTAGCGGGACTCGGGGAGACCCAGTACTTC. This sequence joins TRBV12-3 or TRBV12-4 and TRBJ2-5, with TRBD2 identical over 8 bases. V shed 3 bases, J shed 5 bases, and the junction held 8 bases outside the gene matches. CDR3 length: 15 amino acids.

This clonotype was observed once. This chain uses TRBV18 with TRBJ2-7, with a weak D call TRBD1 (6 bases). V was clipped by 4 bases and J by 4 bases, with 14 bases between them. This CDR3 contains 14 residues. The V gene's germline CDR1 is KGHSH and CDR2 LQKENI. The CDR3 nucleotides are TGTGCCAGCTCACGGACAGCTGATAATTACGAGCAGTACTTC. Protein: CASSRTADNYEQYF.

The chain combines TRBV7-2 with TRBJ2-3; TRBD2 matches at 7 bases. CDR3 length: 15 amino acids. The trim removed 1 base at V and 2 bases at J, leaving 3 bases unmatched. CDR1 is SGHTA, CDR2 FQGNSA, per germline. The CDR3 DNA reads TGTGCCAGCAGCTTAGGGGGGAGGGACACAGATACGCAGTATTTT. Encoded protein: CASSLGGRDTDTQYF. Variable domain in full (rest from reference TRBV7-2 and TRBJ2-3): GAGVSQSPSNKVTEKGKDVELRCDPISGHTALYWYRQSLGQGLEFLIYFQGNSAPDKSGLPSDRFSAERTGGSVSTLTIQRTQQEDSAVYLCASSLGGRDTDTQYFGPGTRLTVL.

This chain's CDR3 is CASSPYTEAFF. For the CDR3, the DNA is TGTGCCAGCAGCCCGTACACTGAAGCTTTCTTT. The rearrangement links TRBV7-2 to TRBJ1-1; D is unresolved. The CDR3 spans 11 residues. Germline CDR1 reads SGHTA; CDR2 reads FQGNSA. The V end lost 5 bases, the J end lost 3 bases, and 4 bases lay between the germline ends.

The genes are TRBV30 and TRBJ1-3; D possibly corresponds to TRBD1 (5 bases). The CDR3 loop spans 14 amino acids. Deletions cut 2 bases from V and 0 bases from J, with 8 bases between. Looked up from germline, CDR1 is GTSNPN and CDR2 is SVGIG (reference sequence). CDR3 residues: CAWSRTSSGNTIYF. The CDR3 DNA follows: TGTGCCTGGAGTAGGACATCCTCTGGAAACACCATATATTTT.

This clonotype was seen a handful of times. The rearrangement joins TRBV12-3 or TRBV12-4 to TRBJ2-5, with D tentatively TRBD1 or TRBD2 (5 bases each). The CDR3 sequence is 15 residues long. V lost 6 bases to trimming and J lost 3 bases, with 17 bases between them. The CDR3 sequence is CASSLGPGSEETQYF. The DNA for the CDR3 is TGTGCCAGCAGCTTGGGACCGGGATCAGAAGAGACCCAGTACTTC.

The table lists this clonotype with a few counts. V usage is TRBV25-1 and J usage is TRBJ2-7; D is unresolved. The CDR3 sequence is 12 residues long. V lost 5 bases and J lost 5, with 10 bases in between. CDR1 is MGHDK and CDR2 is SYGVNS in the germline V gene. CDR3 sequence reads: CASSFLEHEQYF. The CDR3 bases are TGTGCCAGCAGTTTCCTAGAGCACGAGCAGTACTTC.

The chain recombines TRBV6-5 with TRBJ1-1, with D hard to call. Trimming shortened V by 3 bases and J by 7 bases, and 15 bases separated the two germline ends. Germline CDR1 and CDR2: MNHEY and SVGAGI. The length of the CDR3 is 14 residues. The DNA for the CDR3 is TGTGCCAGCAGTTATCTACCAGAAAACTTTGAAGCTTTCTTT. Translating it yields CASSYLPENFEAFF.

This clonotype turned up a few times. The V gene is TRBV4-3, the J gene TRBJ2-3; 9 bases fit TRBD2. The CDR3 is 15 amino acids. The J segment lost 4 bases and the V segment lost 4 bases, leaving 6 bases of the junction unmatched. Germline CDR1 is LGHNA and CDR2 is YSLEER. The CDR3 loop reads CASSPVAGEADTQYF. Here the CDR3 DNA reads TGCGCCAGCAGCCCAGTAGCGGGAGAAGCAGATACGCAGTATTTT.

The chain employs TRBV5-1 and TRBJ2-4; the D is unclear. The CDR3 has 14 residues. Between the trimmed V and J ends, which lost 4 bases and 6 bases, there was a span of 14 bases. The germline CDR1 and CDR2 sequences are SGHRS and YFSETQ. CDR3 in amino acids: CASSPGPPSNIQYF. The CDR3 nucleotides are TGCGCCAGCAGCCCTGGACCCCCCTCAAACATTCAGTACTTC.

Only a few counts were recorded for this clonotype. The rearrangement uses TRBV10-3 and TRBJ2-1, with D uncertain. Trimming stripped 6 bases from V and 4 bases from J, with 10 bases between. The CDR3 totals 13 residues. Germline V gene sequence: CDR1 ENHRY, CDR2 SYGVKD. In nucleotides, the CDR3 is TGTGCCATCAGGGCGACGGTTTACAATGAGCAGTTCTTC. Translating it yields CAIRATVYNEQFF.

This clonotype was detected a few times. This rearrangement joins TRBV4-3 to TRBJ2-3; TRBD2 matches 12 bases. The CDR3 consists of 19 residues. V lost 2 bases, J lost 4 bases, and 13 bases stayed unmatched. Germline loops: CDR1 LGHNA, CDR2 YSLEER. DNA of the CDR3: TGCGCCAGCAGCCAATCGCCAGGGGCGCTAGCGGGAGGGGCAGATACGCAGTATTTT. Its protein product is CASSQSPGALAGGADTQYF.

Only a few counts were recorded for this clonotype. The chain employs TRBV7-9 and TRBJ2-1, with a possible D match to TRBD1 (5 bases). This CDR3 region has 17 residues. Per the germline V gene, CDR1 is SEHNR and CDR2 is FQNEAQ (reference sequence). V lost 3 bases to trimming and J lost 3 bases, with 18 bases between them. CDR3 in amino acids: CASSFLAPGLDYNEQFF. DNA for the CDR3: TGTGCCAGCAGCTTCCTGGCCCCAGGGCTCGACTACAATGAGCAGTTCTTC.

Only a few counts were recorded for this clonotype. This rearrangement joins TRBV12-3 or TRBV12-4 to TRBJ2-7, with D possibly matching TRBD2 (6 bases). Trimming took off 3 bases at V and 0 bases at J, with 15 bases between the two ends. The length of the CDR3 is 16 residues. As DNA, the CDR3 is TGTGCCAGCAGTTTTGGGGGGAAAAGGAGCTCCTACGAGCAGTACTTC. This encodes CASSFGGKRSSYEQYF.

The chain uses TRBV7-2 and TRBJ1-3; the D gene is possibly TRBD1 (6 bases). This CDR3 spans 16 amino acids. Per germline, CDR1 SGHTA and CDR2 FQGNSA. Trimming shortened V by 6 bases and J by 0 bases, and 15 bases separated the two germline ends. The CDR3: CASSSRGRTSGNTIYF. CDR3 in DNA: TGTGCCAGCAGTTCACGGGGGCGGACCTCTGGAAACACCATATATTTT.

J is TRBJ1-3 and V is TRBV9; D unresolved. The CDR3 runs to 15 residues. Germline V gene lookup returns CDR1 SGDLS and CDR2 YYNGEE. V lost 1 base to trimming and J lost 0 bases, with 8 bases between them. The CDR3 DNA reads TGTGCCAGCAGCGTATCAGCAGGCTCTGGAAACACCATATATTTT. Translation gives CASSVSAGSGNTIYF.

The V and J genes are TRBV5-1 and TRBJ2-7, with unresolved D. CDR3 length: 15 residues. The germline V gene has CDR1 SGHRS and CDR2 YFSETQ. The V end lost 0 bases, the J end lost 5 bases, and 15 bases lay between the germline ends. This CDR3 is CASSLAGQRGDEQYF. In DNA, the CDR3 is TGCGCCAGCAGCTTGGCCGGGCAGCGTGGAGACGAGCAGTACTTC.

In its sample, this clonotype was seen a few times. The chain has TRBV5-1 and TRBJ1-4; D is uncertain. The V gene's germline CDR1 is SGHRS and CDR2 YFSETQ. Trimming cost V 0 bases and J 1 base, with 7 bases left between them. The CDR3 has 15 residues. CDR3 loop: CASSLGRGTNEKLFF. CDR3 DNA: TGCGCCAGCAGCTTGGGTCGGGGAACTAATGAAAAACTGTTTTTT.

This clonotype was seen more than once but under ten times. The chain joins TRBV5-1 to TRBJ2-1; TRBD2 aligns across 7 bases. From germline, CDR1 is SGHRS and CDR2 YFSETQ. The CDR3 is 14 amino acids. V lost 0 bases and J lost 5; bases outside the gene matches: 2. The DNA of the CDR3 is TGCGCCAGCAGCTTGGCTAGCGGTCACAATGAGCAGTTCTTC. Protein sequence: CASSLASGHNEQFF.

This chain joins TRBV12-3 or TRBV12-4 and TRBJ2-1; 8 nucleotides agree with TRBD2. The CDR3 has 15 amino acids. J lost 1 base, V lost 5 bases, and 4 bases had no gene match. This CDR3 reads CASSRLASSYNEQFF. The CDR3 nucleotides are TGTGCCAGCAGTCGACTAGCGTCGTCCTACAATGAGCAGTTCTTC.

The sample holds a few counts of this clonotype. The rearrangement links TRBV18 to TRBJ2-5; 10 bases are shared with TRBD1. CDR3 length equals 16 residues. The germline V gene encodes CDR1 KGHSH and CDR2 LQKENI. The V gene end was trimmed by 5 bases and the J gene end by 2 bases; junction bases not matched to a gene: 8. In DNA form, the CDR3 reads TGTGCCAGCTCAACCCGGGACAGGGGTCTTCAAGAGACCCAGTACTTC. As protein: CASSTRDRGLQETQYF.

This clonotype was counted a few times. V usage is TRBV11-2 and J usage is TRBJ2-1; 13 bases agree with TRBD2. CDR1 is SGHAT, CDR2 FQNNGV, per germline. Trimming cost V 5 bases and J 3 bases; bases outside gene matches: 7. This CDR3 is 17 amino acids long. The CDR3, as DNA: TGTGCCAGCAGCCTTCTCGGACTAGCGGGGGACTACAATGAGCAGTTCTTC. This encodes CASSLLGLAGDYNEQFF.

The chain is built from TRBV6-2 or TRBV6-3 and TRBJ2-5, with 8 bases lining up with TRBD2. CDR1 is MNHEY and CDR2 is SVGEGT in the germline V gene. Trimming removed 2 bases from V and 4 bases from J; junction bases left unmatched: 9. The CDR3 spans 16 residues. Here the CDR3 reads CASSYLQAGAGETQYF. For the CDR3, the DNA is TGTGCCAGCAGTTACCTCCAAGCGGGAGCGGGAGAGACCCAGTACTTC.

This clonotype was detected a few times. V and J are TRBV15 and TRBJ2-1; 13 bases fit TRBD2. The V gene's germline CDR1 is LNHNV and CDR2 YYDKDF (reference sequence). V lost 9 bases to trimming and J lost 6 bases; unmatched junction nucleotides: 14. The CDR3 has 17 amino acids. In DNA form, the CDR3 reads TGTGCCACGACGGATTCGGGACTAGCGGGACCAAGCAATGAGCAGTTCTTC. Its protein is CATTDSGLAGPSNEQFF.

This rearrangement joins TRBV9 to TRBJ2-1; either TRBD1 or TRBD2 may supply D (5 bases each). The CDR3 runs to 16 residues. Trimming removed 4 bases at V and 2 bases at J, with 16 bases between. CDR1 and CDR2 (germline): SGDLS, YYNGEE. The CDR3 region is CASSSHARGPYNEQFF. The CDR3 DNA is TGTGCCAGCAGCTCCCACGCAAGGGGACCCTACAATGAGCAGTTCTTC.

There are a few counts of this clonotype. The chain combines TRBV29-1 with TRBJ1-2, with D hard to call. Trimming cost V 3 bases and J 6 bases, with 8 bases left between them. The CDR3 has 11 amino acids. Germline loops: CDR1 SQVTM, CDR2 ANQGSEA. The CDR3 protein is CSVEAGDGYTF. The CDR3 bases are TGCAGCGTTGAGGCCGGGGATGGCTACACCTTC. The full variable domain, completed using reference TRBV29-1 and TRBJ1-2, is SAVISQKPSRDICQRGTSLTIQCQVDSQVTMMFWYRQQPGQSLTLIATANQGSEATYESGFVIDKFPISRPNLTFSTLTVSNMSPEDSSIYLCSVEAGDGYTFGSGTRLTVV.

The rearrangement joins TRBV12-3 or TRBV12-4 to TRBJ1-1, with 8 bases identical to TRBD1. This CDR3 has 13 amino acids. After removal of 3 bases from V and 5 bases from J, the junction contained 2 bases not matched to a gene. This CDR3 is CASSLGQETEAFF. The DNA of the CDR3 is TGTGCCAGCAGTTTGGGACAGGAGACTGAAGCTTTCTTT.

CDR3 loop: CASSLAEDWGQPYEQYF. The CDR3 DNA is TGTGCCAGCAGCTTAGCGGAGGACTGGGGACAGCCCTACGAGCAGTACTTC. The rearrangement links TRBV7-8 to TRBJ2-7, with TRBD1 identical over 7 bases. Unmatched junction bases numbered 10, after V lost 0 bases and J lost 2 bases. The CDR3 covers 17 residues. Per the germline V gene, CDR1 is SGHVS and CDR2 is FQNEAQ. The whole variable domain, filled in from reference TRBV7-8 and TRBJ2-7, reads GAGVSQSPRYKVAKRGQDVALRCDPISGHVSLFWYQQALGQGPEFLTYFQNEAQLDKSGLPSDRFFAERPEGSVSTLKIQRTQQEDSAVYLCASSLAEDWGQPYEQYFGPGTRLTVT.

The table lists this clonotype with a few counts. The CDR3 DNA follows: TGCGCCAGCAGCTTCGGACAGGGCGGGTCGGCCTATGGCTACACCTTC. Its translation: CASSFGQGGSAYGYTF. The rearrangement uses TRBV5-1 and TRBJ1-2, with 8 positions matching TRBD1. The CDR3 covers 16 residues. V was pared by 2 bases and J by 4 bases, with 10 bases of the junction left unmatched. Germline assignment: CDR1 SGHRS and CDR2 YFSETQ.